These T cell receptor beta chains were read from a single sample in a study of T cell responses to AZD1222 COVID-19 vaccine. Only in-frame clones appear in the TCRdb table, and some are missing; sequencing was by immunoSEQ multiplex PCR. The table records 110,000 to 150,000 clones, roughly 88% of them present only once. This specimen was peripheral blood, taken on day 0 of AZD1222 vaccination. The source is an adult in good health. CDR3s include the opening cysteine and the closing phenylalanine or tryptophan. A D gene is named only where the DNA matches it firmly. Clone size is not always given. Where it is, it says once, few, many or a class for expanded clones.

V	size	J	D	DNA	CDR3
TRBV6-5	.	TRBJ2-5	.	TGTGCCAGCAGCTGGTCCCCGGTCGACGGCGAGACCCAGTACTTC	CASSWSPVDGETQYF
TRBV5-1	.	TRBJ1-6	.	TGCGCCAGCAGCTTGGAAACAGGACATAATTCACCCCTCCACTTT	CASSLETGHNSPLHF
TRBV19	.	TRBJ2-7	TRBD1	TGTGCCAGTAGTTACACAGGGGGCGGCGAGCAGTACTTC	CASSYTGGGEQYF
TRBV10-3	.	TRBJ2-1	.	TGTGCCATCAGTGAGTCCACAGGGATGAATGAGCAGTTCTTC	CAISESTGMNEQFF
TRBV7-9	.	TRBJ2-7	TRBD2	TGTGCCAGCAGCCCCGGGCTAGCGGGGGGTTCCTCCTACGAGCAGTACTTC	CASSPGLAGGSSYEQYF
TRBV5-6	.	TRBJ1-2	.	TGTGCCAGCAGCTTGGGGCAGCCCTGGAATGGCTACACCTTC	CASSLGQPWNGYTF
TRBV11-2	.	TRBJ1-2	.	TGTGCCAGCAGCTTATGGGATCTACCTCGGGGCTACACCTTC	CASSLWDLPRGYTF
TRBV30	.	TRBJ2-2	.	TGTGCCTGGAGTCGGGGAGTACGGGACTTGTACACCGGGGAGCTGTTTTTT	CAWSRGVRDLYTGELFF
TRBV27	.	TRBJ1-3	.	TGTGCCACATCCCCTGTAGGGTCGACTGGAAACACCATATATTTT	CATSPVGSTGNTIYF
TRBV2	.	TRBJ2-2	.	TGTGCCAGCAGCTTACCGGGCAACACCGGGGAGCTGTTTTTT	CASSLPGNTGELFF
TRBV19	.	TRBJ2-7	.	TGTGCCAGTAGTATGGACGGCTCCTACGAGCAGTACTTC	CASSMDGSYEQYF
TRBV9	once	TRBJ1-3	.	TGTGCCAGCAGCGTAGCGAGCTCTGGAAACACCATATATTTT	CASSVASSGNTIYF
TRBV6-5	.	TRBJ1-4	.	TGTGCCAGCAGTTACCCAGTAGGGCGCGACGAAAAACTGTTTTTT	CASSYPVGRDEKLFF
TRBV6-5	.	TRBJ1-2	TRBD1	TGTGCCAGCAGCCGAGGACAGGTCTATGGCTACACCTTC	CASSRGQVYGYTF
TRBV27	.	TRBJ1-2	.	TGTGCCAGCAGTTTTGGGGTGACACCTCGGGGACTCTATGGCTACACCTTC	CASSFGVTPRGLYGYTF
TRBV6-4	.	TRBJ1-1	.	TGTGCCAGCAGACACCTGGGGGGGGACACTGAAGCTTTCTTT	CASRHLGGDTEAFF
TRBV6-5	.	TRBJ1-2	TRBD1	TGTGCCAGCAGTCGGACAGGGGTTGAGGGCTACACCTTC	CASSRTGVEGYTF
TRBV11-2	.	TRBJ2-3	.	TGTGCCAGCAGCTTAGATATAGCGGTGGGCACAGATACGCAGTATTTT	CASSLDIAVGTDTQYF
TRBV6-5	few	TRBJ1-5	.	TGTGCCAGCAGCCGTTCAGGACCCTATTATCAGCCCCAGCATTTT	CASSRSGPYYQPQHF
TRBV7-9	.	TRBJ2-7	.	TGTGCCAGCAGCTTGAGCCCCCACGAGCAGTACTTC	CASSLSPHEQYF
TRBV20-1	few	TRBJ2-7	.	TGCAGTGCTAGAGCGGGGTACGAGCAGTACTTC	CSARAGYEQYF
TRBV5-1	once	TRBJ2-1	TRBD2	TGCGCCAGCAGCTTAGGCGGGGGTTACAATGAGCAGTTCTTC	CASSLGGGYNEQFF
TRBV7-9	.	TRBJ2-3	TRBD2	TGTGCCAGCAGCCCAAGGACTAGCGGGGGGGACATGACGCAGTATTTT	CASSPRTSGGDMTQYF
TRBV5-4	few	TRBJ2-7	TRBD2	TGTGCCAGCAGCCAACCGACTAGCCTGAACGAGCAGTACTTC	CASSQPTSLNEQYF
TRBV6-6	.	TRBJ2-2	.	TGTGCCAGCAGTTACGAGGCGGCGGCGAACACCGGGGAGCTGTTTTTT	CASSYEAAANTGELFF
TRBV18	.	TRBJ1-1	TRBD1	TGTGCCAGCTCAACTAACAGGGGGCTTGACACTGAAGCTTTCTTT	CASSTNRGLDTEAFF
TRBV19	.	TRBJ1-6	.	TGTGCCAGTAGTGGCGTCCAGGGGAATTCACCCCTCCACTTT	CASSGVQGNSPLHF
TRBV25-1	.	TRBJ1-2	.	TGTGCCAGCACGCTGGGGGCTAGCTATGGCTACACCTTC	CASTLGASYGYTF
TRBV5-1	.	TRBJ2-5	.	TGCGCCAGCAGCTTGGCCGGGGGTTTGGGGACCCAGTACTTC	CASSLAGGLGTQYF
TRBV7-9	once	TRBJ2-1	TRBD2	TGTGCCAGCAGGTCACGCGGGAGCTCCTACAATGAGCAGTTCTTC	CASRSRGSSYNEQFF
TRBV18	.	TRBJ2-7	.	TGTGCCAGCTCACCGGGCTCCCAGGGCGCCGAGCAGTACTTC	CASSPGSQGAEQYF
TRBV27	.	TRBJ2-7	TRBD1	TGTGCCAGCAGTCGACAGGGCCCCGGAATCTCCTACGAGCAGTACTTC	CASSRQGPGISYEQYF
TRBV19	once	TRBJ1-5	TRBD1	TGTGCCAGTAGTGGAGGACAGGGGGCTCAGCCCCAGCATTTT	CASSGGQGAQPQHF
TRBV7-9	few	TRBJ1-2	.	TGTGCCAGCACCCCTCTAACGGGCTATGGCTACACCTTC	CASTPLTGYGYTF
TRBV2	.	TRBJ1-3	.	TGTGCCAGCAGGCACGACGAGAGAACTGGAAACACCATATATTTT	CASRHDERTGNTIYF
TRBV19	.	TRBJ2-2	TRBD1	TGTGCCAGTAGTAACAGGGGGGAACGAGGGGAGCTGTTTTTT	CASSNRGERGELFF
TRBV7-2	.	TRBJ1-2	TRBD1	TGTGCCAGCATAGGTCAGGGGGCGAGCTATGGCTACACCTTC	CASIGQGASYGYTF
TRBV27	.	TRBJ1-4	.	TGTGCCAGCAGTTTGACAGCTTTTGCAACTAATGAAAAACTGTTTTTT	CASSLTAFATNEKLFF
TRBV6-2/TRBV6-3	.	TRBJ1-5	.	TGTGCCAGCAGTTACGGGGGGCCGGCCCTCAATCAGCCCCAGCATTTT	CASSYGGPALNQPQHF
TRBV6-5	.	TRBJ1-3	.	TGTGCCAGCAGTTCCCTAATGGGGCCTGGAAACACCATATATTTT	CASSSLMGPGNTIYF
TRBV6-2/TRBV6-3	.	TRBJ1-2	TRBD1	TGTGCCAGCAGTAATACGGGGACAGGGACGGTCGCCTCCTTC	CASSNTGTGTVASF
TRBV29-1	.	TRBJ2-7	TRBD1	TGCAGCGTCGAGACAGGGGGGTACGAGCAGTACTTC	CSVETGGYEQYF
TRBV28	few	TRBJ2-5	.	TGTGCCAGCAGTTTACTCGGAGGGGAGGAGGGGACCCAGTACTTC	CASSLLGGEEGTQYF
TRBV6-5	.	TRBJ1-2	TRBD1	TGTGCCAGCAGGATGACAGGGAATAACTATGGCTACACCTTC	CASRMTGNNYGYTF
TRBV7-9	.	TRBJ1-5	.	TGTGCCAGCAGCTTAGGTCGAGGAGGCAAGGGGCCCCAGCATTTT	CASSLGRGGKGPQHF
TRBV10-3	.	TRBJ2-3	TRBD1	TGTGCCATCAGTGAGTCGAAGGGGACAGGGGACACAGATACGCAGTATTTT	CAISESKGTGDTDTQYF
TRBV12-3/TRBV12-4	.	TRBJ2-4	TRBD1	TGTGCCAGCAGGCTCACAGGGGGCATTTTCTTC	CASRLTGGIFF
TRBV28	.	TRBJ1-5	.	TGTGCCAGCAGATTGGGGGGGGATTCGGGTCAGCCCCAGCATTTT	CASRLGGDSGQPQHF
TRBV19	.	TRBJ1-5	.	TGTGCCAGTAGTAAGAGTAGCAATCAGCCCCAGCATTTT	CASSKSSNQPQHF
TRBV5-1	.	TRBJ1-5	.	TGCGCCAGCAGCGTGGACAGATATCAGCCCCAGCATTTT	CASSVDRYQPQHF
TRBV30	.	TRBJ1-2	TRBD1	TGTGCCTGGAGTGGTGGGACAGGGTCTTATGGCTACACCTTC	CAWSGGTGSYGYTF
TRBV19	.	TRBJ1-2	.	TGTGCCAGTCTTTCCCCCCGGCGGGACCTATATGGCTACACCTTC	CASLSPRRDLYGYTF
TRBV28	.	TRBJ2-5	TRBD2	TGTGCCAGCAGTTTACCTAGCGGGGGGGCCTTAGGGACCCAGTACTTC	CASSLPSGGALGTQYF
TRBV28	.	TRBJ1-1	TRBD1	TGTGCCAGCCCCCCGTGGCAGGGGGAGAACACTGAAGCTTTCTTT	CASPPWQGENTEAFF
TRBV5-1	.	TRBJ1-1	TRBD1	TGCGCCAGCAGCTTAACAGGGGTGAACACTGAAGCTTTCTTT	CASSLTGVNTEAFF